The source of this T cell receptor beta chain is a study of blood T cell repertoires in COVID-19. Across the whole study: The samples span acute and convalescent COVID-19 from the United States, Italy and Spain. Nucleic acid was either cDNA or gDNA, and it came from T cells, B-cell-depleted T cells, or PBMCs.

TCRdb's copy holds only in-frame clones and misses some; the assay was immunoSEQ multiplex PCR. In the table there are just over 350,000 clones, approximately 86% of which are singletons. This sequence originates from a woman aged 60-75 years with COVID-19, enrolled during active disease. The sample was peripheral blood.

Written as DNA, the CDR3 is TGTGCCTGGAGTGGTCAGGGGAGGGCCGGGGAGCTGTTTTTT. Its translation is CAWSGQGRAGELFF. The chain uses TRBV30 and TRBJ2-2; perhaps TRBD2 as D (7 bases). CDR1 is GTSNPN, CDR2 SVGIG, per germline (reference sequence). The CDR3 runs 14 residues. Trimming left V 1 base short and J 6 bases short, with 12 bases between.